The 16 T cell receptor beta chains in this list originate from one sample, sequenced in a study of blood T cell repertoires in COVID-19. Using immunoSEQ multiplex PCR, the repertoire was profiled, and TCRdb retains in-frame clones only, with some absent. The repertoire consists of approximately 100,000 clones, with over 75% occurring once and the leading ten covering approximately 7%. Sequences were obtained from peripheral blood. The receptor set was obtained from a woman aged 50 to 60 with acute or convalescent COVID-19.

The V gene is TRBV3-1 (or the pseudogene TRBV3-2), the J gene TRBJ2-1; 8 nucleotides align to TRBD2. Looked up from germline, CDR1 is LGHDT and CDR2 is YNNKEL (reference sequence). This CDR3 is 16 amino acids long. V trimming: 3 bases; J trimming: 5 bases; junction bases outside the gene matches: 9. CDR3 in amino acids: CASSQESGGPNNEQFF. For the CDR3, the DNA is TGTGCCAGCAGCCAGGAATCGGGGGGGCCGAACAATGAGCAGTTCTTC.

This sequence joins TRBV25-1 and TRBJ1-2; TRBD1 is a possible D gene (5 bases). This CDR3 is built from 15 residues. Germline CDR1 is MGHDK and CDR2 is SYGVNS. Trimming pared 3 bases from V and 6 bases from J, leaving 17 bases between. In nucleotides, the CDR3 is TGTGCCAGCAGTGAGCTTACCTATCAGGGTGATGGCTACACCTTC. It translates to CASSELTYQGDGYTF.

This clone showed up just a few times. J is TRBJ1-1 and V is TRBV19; D might be TRBD1 (5 bases). The CDR3 spans 15 residues. Per the germline V gene, CDR1 is LNHDA and CDR2 is SQIVND (reference sequence). The germline V and J ends were trimmed by 6 bases and 0 bases, with 14 bases remaining between them. In DNA, the CDR3 is TGTGCCAGTAGGCGGGACGCCGCAATGAACACTGAAGCTTTCTTT. Its protein product is CASRRDAAMNTEAFF.

The DNA for the CDR3 is TGTGCCAGCAGTTTAACCGCGGGTACGCAGTATTTT. It yields the protein CASSLTAGTQYF. The chain uses TRBV12-3 or TRBV12-4 and TRBJ2-3; TRBD2 is a possible D gene (5 bases). The CDR3 has 12 amino acids. V was clipped by 2 bases and J by 8 bases, with 8 bases between them.

The V call is TRBV19, the J call TRBJ1-4; D is unresolved. This CDR3 spans 12 amino acids. CDR1 and CDR2 (germline): LNHDA, SQIVND (reference sequence). V shed 5 bases and J shed 12 bases, with 13 bases lying between them. In DNA form, the CDR3 reads TGTGCCAGTAGTCCTAGCGGGTGGGAACTGTTTTTT. Translation: CASSPSGWELFF.

The chain is built from TRBV5-8 and TRBJ1-6; D gene unclear. V gave up 2 bases and J gave up 5 bases, with 8 bases separating them. CDR1 is SGHTS and CDR2 is YDEGEE in the germline V gene. The CDR3 spans 14 residues. The CDR3 DNA sequence: TGTGCCAGCAGCTTTCCGGGGAATAATTCACCCCTCCACTTT. It translates to CASSFPGNNSPLHF.

The chain links TRBV2 to TRBJ1-4; D gene ambiguous. This CDR3 spans 13 amino acids. Looked up from germline, CDR1 is SNHLY and CDR2 is FYNNEI. Trimming took off 6 bases at V and 3 bases at J, with 8 bases between the two ends. Here the CDR3 DNA reads TGTGCCAGCAGGGAGAGGTCTAATGAAAAACTGTTTTTT. This translates into CASRERSNEKLFF.

The rearrangement joins TRBV7-6 to TRBJ1-5, with a weak D call TRBD1 (6 bases). Trimming took 1 base from V and 7 from J, leaving 11 bases between them. Germline V CDR1 and CDR2: SGHVS, FNYEAQ. This CDR3 has 14 amino acids. The CDR3 bases are TGTGCCAGCAGCTTAGGGGCAGGGGAACAGCCCCAGCATTTT. Protein product: CASSLGAGEQPQHF.

The chain uses TRBV28 and TRBJ2-7; the D gene is possibly TRBD1 (5 bases). Trimming removed 2 bases from V and 3 bases from J, with 14 bases in between. This CDR3 has 15 amino acids. Germline CDR1 MDHEN, CDR2 SYDVKM. In nucleotides, the CDR3 is TGTGCCAGCAGTTTAGTCGGTCAGGGATTCTACGAGCAGTACTTC. It yields the protein CASSLVGQGFYEQYF.

The V gene is TRBV2, the J gene TRBJ1-3; no firm D call. The CDR3 covers 13 residues. The germline V gene has CDR1 SNHLY and CDR2 FYNNEI. Between the trimmed V and J ends, which lost 3 bases and 7 bases, there was a span of 10 bases. This chain's CDR3 is CASSDVFVNTIYF. The CDR3 DNA reads TGTGCCAGCAGTGACGTCTTCGTTAACACCATATATTTT.

The chain is built from TRBV5-4 and TRBJ2-3, with 13 positions matching TRBD2. Trimming cost V 4 bases and J 0 bases; bases outside gene matches: 8. The CDR3 runs 18 residues. Germline loops: CDR1 SGHNT, CDR2 YYREEE (reference sequence). In nucleotides, the CDR3 is TGTGCCAGCAGCCTCGGACTAGCGGGGGCTATGAGCACAGATACGCAGTATTTT. Amino acid sequence: CASSLGLAGAMSTDTQYF.

This rearrangement joins TRBV5-1 to TRBJ1-2; the match to TRBD1 covers 12 bases. V was pared by 4 bases and J by 2 bases, with 15 bases of the junction left unmatched. The length of the CDR3 is 19 residues. Germline lookup yields CDR1 SGHRS and CDR2 YFSETQ. The CDR3 DNA follows: TGCGCCAGCAGCATATACACCGGGACAGGGGGCAAGGGGAACTATGGCTACACCTTC. It yields the protein CASSIYTGTGGKGNYGYTF.

This chain joins TRBV19 and TRBJ2-6; a weak D match, TRBD1 (6 bases). CDR3 size: 17 residues. V was cut by 6 bases and J by 0 bases, with 15 bases left in between. CDR1 and CDR2 from the germline V gene are LNHDA and SQIVND (reference sequence). CDR3 amino acids: CASRAQGFGSGANVLTF. CDR3 nucleotide sequence: TGTGCCAGTAGAGCACAGGGATTCGGCTCTGGGGCCAACGTCCTGACTTTC.

The chain combines TRBV19 with TRBJ1-2, with 11 positions matching TRBD1. Germline V CDR1 and CDR2: LNHDA, SQIVND (reference sequence). V was pared by 4 bases and J by 3 bases, with 1 base of the junction left unmatched. The CDR3 has 14 residues. Here the CDR3 DNA reads TGTGCCAGTAGTAGGGGACAGGGGGACTATGGCTACACCTTC. Its translation: CASSRGQGDYGYTF.

The rearrangement uses TRBV30 and TRBJ2-1; 7 positions agree with TRBD1. V dropped 3 bases and J dropped 1; count of bases not matched to a gene: 6. The CDR3 covers 15 residues. From germline, CDR1 is GTSNPN and CDR2 SVGIG (reference sequence). The DNA of the CDR3 is TGTGCCTGGAGCCCGAAGGGGGCTTCCTACAATGAGCAGTTCTTC. It specifies CAWSPKGASYNEQFF.

The chain uses TRBV3-1 (or the pseudogene TRBV3-2) and TRBJ1-5; possible D gene TRBD1, 6 bases. Germline values: CDR1 LGHDT, CDR2 YNNKEL (reference sequence). Trimming shortened V by 3 bases and J by 4 bases, and 13 bases separated the two germline ends. The CDR3 totals 15 residues. The CDR3 sequence: CASSHPGQGNQPQHF. CDR3 sequence (DNA): TGTGCCAGCAGCCATCCGGGACAAGGAAATCAGCCCCAGCATTTT.